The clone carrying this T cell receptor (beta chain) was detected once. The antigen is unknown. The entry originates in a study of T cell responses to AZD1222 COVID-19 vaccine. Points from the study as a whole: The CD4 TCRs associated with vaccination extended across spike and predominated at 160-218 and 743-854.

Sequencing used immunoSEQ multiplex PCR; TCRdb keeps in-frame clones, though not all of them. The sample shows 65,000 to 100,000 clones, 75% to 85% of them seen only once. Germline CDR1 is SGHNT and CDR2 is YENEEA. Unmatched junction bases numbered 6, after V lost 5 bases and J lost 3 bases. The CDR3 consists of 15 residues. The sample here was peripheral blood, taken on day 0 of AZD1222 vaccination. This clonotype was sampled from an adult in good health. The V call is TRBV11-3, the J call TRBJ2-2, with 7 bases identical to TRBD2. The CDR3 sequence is CASSPRAGDTGELFF. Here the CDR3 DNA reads TGTGCCAGCAGCCCACGGGCGGGGGACACCGGGGAGCTGTTTTTT. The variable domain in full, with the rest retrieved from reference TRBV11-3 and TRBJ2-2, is EAGVVQSPRYKIIEKKQPVAFWCNPISGHNTLYWYLQNLGQGPELLIRYENEEAVDDSQLPKDRFSAERLKGVDSTLKIQPAELGDSAVYLCASSPRAGDTGELFFGEGSRLTVL.